This TCR beta chain was obtained from a study of PD-1 blockade in classical Hodgkin lymphoma (dated by TCRdb to about 2020). Broadly, across the study: Nivolumab dosing was 3 mg/kg intravenously every 2 weeks, continuing until either disease progression or unacceptable toxicity. The study used CyTOF and TCR beta sequencing to define a peripheral blood immune signature of response to PD-1 blockade in classical Hodgkin lymphoma. Study-wide findings and limitations: Trial patients with a complete response had baseline diversity similar to that of newly diagnosed patients, while partial responders and progressors had significantly lower diversity. Baseline TCR diversity was reported to be lower in newly diagnosed patients than in healthy donors and to be lower still in relapsed/refractory patients. By C4D1, a significant rise was seen in CD4+ TCR diversity but not in CD8+ TCR diversity (p=0.0027 vs p=0.16), and the rise was most apparent among complete responders (p=0.02). The study was limited to a single clinical trial cohort, and causes of repertoire differences, possibly disease activity or prior therapy, remained undefined. Lower diversity was observed in patients in whom nivolumab was started less than 1 year after ASCT, and these patients were excluded from later analyses so that confounding by immune reconstitution would be avoided.

Clipping removes 2 bases from V and 9 bases from J, with 6 as the unmatched junction base count. According to the germline V gene, CDR1 reads SGDLS and CDR2 reads YYNGEE. The CDR3 spans 14 residues, from the cysteine through the phenylalanine. The kept DNA is CDR3 alone, 42 bases in frame from the first base. On this clone itself: Its antigen target is currently unknown. No base-level quality is on record; no much larger clone is a single base apart.

In light of the paper, this sample's time point label describes: cycle 2 day 1 (C2D1) of nivolumab. Relapse after autologous stem cell transplantation had occurred in all trial patients, and cohorts A, B and C were distinguished by prior brentuximab vedotin exposure. The trial cohort included 50 to 70 patients with relapsed/refractory classical Hodgkin lymphoma, and each patient had a best overall response of complete response, partial response or progressive disease. In the multi-cohort phase II CheckMate 205 trial, trial patients received single-agent nivolumab. An independent review committee assessed best overall response by applying the 2007 International Working Group response criteria. Trial PBMCs were collected immediately before nivolumab initiation (C1D1) and during therapy at cycle 2 day 1 and cycle 4 day 1. Peripheral blood was collected in 8 mL Vacutainer Cell Preparation Tubes, from which PBMCs were isolated by centrifugation and then cryopreserved.

Genomic DNA was extracted with the Qiagen DNeasy kit from unsorted PBMCs and from negatively selected CD4+ and CD8+ fractions. TCR beta CDR3 regions were subjected to amplification by immunoSEQ multiplex PCR with primers that anneal to V and J segments. A synthetic immune receptor repertoire was used to minimize amplification bias, and any residual bias was removed computationally once sequencing was done. In the paper's pipeline: Repertoire diversity was quantified as the Shannon entropy index using custom Python scripts. Unsorted, CD4+ and CD8+ repertoires were examined separately, except in combined analyses, for which CD4+ and CD8+ sequences were merged in silico. A clone was considered expanded if an increase in frequency of at least 2-fold after treatment relative to C1D1 was found, and a pseudocount of 0.5 was applied to clones undetected at baseline. Clones with 0 or 1 copy at C1D1 were classified as singleton clones, and clones with 2 or more copies were classified as non-singleton clones. By matching protein sequences in sorted samples from the same patient, clones expanded in unsorted samples were annotated as CD4+, CD8+ or unknown. Wilcoxon tests on paired samples were used to test diversity changes from C1D1 to C4D1. TCRdb holds this immuneACCESS table with in-frame rearrangements only. Some clones are missing; in checked studies, unresolved V genes explain under half, and the rest has no known cause. V, J and clone size are taken as reported in that table, and D and trimming were inferred from the DNA itself. The table for this sample lists 90,000 to 95,000 clones; roughly 89% of them were counted only once. Of the sample, roughly 10% falls within the top ten clones.

This clonotype originated in a human donor with classical Hodgkin lymphoma. The sample was peripheral blood mononuclear cells (PBMCs), taken before the second cycle of nivolumab. The sequence joins TRBV9 to TRBJ2-3; TRBD1 agrees with 10 junctional bases. The CDR3 here reads CASSVGQGSRTQYF. The bases read TGTGCCAGCAGCGTGGGACAGGGGTCTCGCACGCAGTATTTT.